This T cell receptor (beta chain) stems from a study of blood T cell repertoires in COVID-19. On the study more broadly: The United States, Italy and Spain supplied acute and convalescent COVID-19 samples. PBMCs, B-cell-depleted T cells, or T cells provided the cDNA or gDNA that made up the material.

This CDR3 comprises 12 residues. V was cut by 5 bases and J by 6 bases, with 10 bases left in between. CDR1 is MGHDK, CDR2 SYGVNS, per germline. Some clones are missing from TCRdb's copy, which holds only in-frame ones; the method was immunoSEQ multiplex PCR. The table includes roughly 160,000 clones, roughly 80% detected once. The chain recombines TRBV25-1 with TRBJ1-2; D is possibly TRBD1 (6 bases). This TCR was recovered from a man aged 70-80 years with active or convalescent COVID-19. The sequencing sample was made of peripheral blood. CDR3 loop: CASSTYRDGYTF. As DNA, the CDR3 is TGTGCCAGCAGTACCTACAGGGATGGCTACACCTTC.